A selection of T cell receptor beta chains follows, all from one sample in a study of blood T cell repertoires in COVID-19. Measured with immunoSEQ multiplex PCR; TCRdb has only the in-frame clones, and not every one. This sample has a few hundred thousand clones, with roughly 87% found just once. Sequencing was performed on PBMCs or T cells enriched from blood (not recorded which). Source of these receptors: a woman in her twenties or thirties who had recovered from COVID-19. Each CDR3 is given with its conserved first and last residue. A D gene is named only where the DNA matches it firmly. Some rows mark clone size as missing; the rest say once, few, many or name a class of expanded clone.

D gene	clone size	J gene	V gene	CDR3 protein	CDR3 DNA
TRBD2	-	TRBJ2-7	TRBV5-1	CASGLASSYEQYF	TGCGCCAGCGGACTAGCGAGCTCCTACGAGCAGTACTTC
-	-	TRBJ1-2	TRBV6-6	CASSVLTDINYGYTF	TGTGCCAGCAGCGTCTTAACAGATATTAACTATGGCTACACCTTC
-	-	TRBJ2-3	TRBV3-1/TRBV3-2	CASSQELAFSDTQYF	TGTGCCAGCAGCCAAGAACTAGCTTTCTCAGATACGCAGTATTTT
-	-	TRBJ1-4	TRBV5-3	CARGCSGEVEKLFF	TGTGCCAGAGGGTGTTCAGGGGAAGTTGAAAAACTGTTTTTT
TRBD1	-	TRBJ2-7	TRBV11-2	CASSLSRGLYEQYF	TGTGCCAGCAGCTTGTCCAGGGGGCTCTACGAGCAGTACTTC
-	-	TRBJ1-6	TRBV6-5	CASSTPSRREALHF	TGTGCCAGCAGTACACCGAGTCGCAGGGAAGCCCTCCACTTT
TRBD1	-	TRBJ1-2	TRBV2	CASSEQQGYDYGYTF	TGTGCCAGCAGTGAGCAACAGGGGTACGACTATGGCTACACCTTC
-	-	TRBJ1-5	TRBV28	CASSLWQGMGNQPQHF	TGTGCCAGCAGTTTATGGCAGGGAATGGGCAATCAGCCCCAGCATTTT
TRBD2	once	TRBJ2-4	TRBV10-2	CASRQAGVAKNIQYF	TGCGCCAGCAGGCAAGCGGGGGTAGCCAAAAACATTCAGTACTTC
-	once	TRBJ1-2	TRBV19	CASSIDTAAGGYTF	TGTGCCAGTAGTATCGACACGGCGGCGGGTGGCTACACCTTC
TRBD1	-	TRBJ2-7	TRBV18	CASSLSLTGQVDEQYF	TGTGCCAGCTCACTCTCCCTTACGGGACAGGTCGACGAGCAGTACTTC
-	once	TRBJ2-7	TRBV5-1	CASRYDAGSYEQYF	TGCGCCAGCAGGTACGACGCGGGCTCCTACGAGCAGTACTTC
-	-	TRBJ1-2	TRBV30	CAWSVKSTYGYTF	TGTGCCTGGAGTGTAAAAAGCACCTACGGCTACACCTTC
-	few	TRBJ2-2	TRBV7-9	CASHSTGELFF	TGTGCCAGCCATAGCACCGGGGAGCTGTTTTTT
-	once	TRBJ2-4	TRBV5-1	CASSLGTDAKNIQYF	TGCGCCAGCAGCTTGGGTACAGATGCCAAAAACATTCAGTACTTC
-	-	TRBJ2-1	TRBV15	CATSPVSYNEQFF	TGTGCCACCAGCCCAGTCTCCTACAATGAGCAGTTCTTC
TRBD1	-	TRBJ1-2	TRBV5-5	CASSTGTVYGYTF	TGTGCCAGCAGCACCGGGACAGTCTATGGCTACACCTTC
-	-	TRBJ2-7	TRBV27	CASSSSPYEQYF	TGTGCCAGCAGTTCCTCCCCTTACGAGCAGTACTTC
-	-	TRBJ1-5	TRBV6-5	CASSYSSNQPQHF	TGTGCCAGCAGTTATAGTAGCAATCAGCCCCAGCATTTT
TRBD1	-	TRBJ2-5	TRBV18	CASSPGTAQETQYF	TGTGCCAGCTCACCAGGGACAGCACAAGAGACCCAGTACTTC
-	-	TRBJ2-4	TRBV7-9	CASSSTGTRSSLAKNIQYF	TGTGCCAGCAGCTCGACCGGGACAAGGAGTTCACTAGCCAAAAACATTCAGTACTTC
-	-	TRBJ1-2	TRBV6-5	CASRTTGRYYGYTF	TGTGCCAGCAGGACGACAGGAAGGTACTATGGCTACACCTTC
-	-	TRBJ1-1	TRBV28	CASSLRPYGTEAFF	TGTGCCAGCAGTTTACGTCCCTACGGCACTGAAGCTTTCTTT
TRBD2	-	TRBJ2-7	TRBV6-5	CASSYLRMGLAYEQYF	TGTGCCAGCAGTTACCTACGAATGGGACTAGCCTACGAGCAGTACTTC